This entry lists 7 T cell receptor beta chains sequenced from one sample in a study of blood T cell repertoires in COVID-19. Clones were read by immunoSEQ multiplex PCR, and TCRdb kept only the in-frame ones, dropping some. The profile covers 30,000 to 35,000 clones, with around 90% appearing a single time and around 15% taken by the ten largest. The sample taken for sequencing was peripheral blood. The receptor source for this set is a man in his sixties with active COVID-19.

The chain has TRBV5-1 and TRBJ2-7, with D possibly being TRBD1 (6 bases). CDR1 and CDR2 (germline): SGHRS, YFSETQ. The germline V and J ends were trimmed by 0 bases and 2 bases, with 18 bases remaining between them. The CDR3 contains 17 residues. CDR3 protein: CASSLEWGRGRAYEQYF. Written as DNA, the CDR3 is TGCGCCAGCAGCTTGGAATGGGGCAGGGGCAGGGCCTACGAGCAGTACTTC.

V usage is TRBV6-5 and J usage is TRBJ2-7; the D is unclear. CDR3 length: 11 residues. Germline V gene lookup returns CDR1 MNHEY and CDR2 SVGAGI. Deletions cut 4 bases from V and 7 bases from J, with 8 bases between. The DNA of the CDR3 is TGTGCCAGCAGTTCCCAACGGGAGCAGTACTTC. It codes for CASSSQREQYF.

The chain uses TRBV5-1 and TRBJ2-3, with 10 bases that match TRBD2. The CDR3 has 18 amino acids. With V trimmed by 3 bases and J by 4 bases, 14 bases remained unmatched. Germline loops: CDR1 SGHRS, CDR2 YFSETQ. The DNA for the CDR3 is TGCGCCAGCAGCTCCGAACCGACACGACTAGCGGGTTCAGATACGCAGTATTTT. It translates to CASSSEPTRLAGSDTQYF.

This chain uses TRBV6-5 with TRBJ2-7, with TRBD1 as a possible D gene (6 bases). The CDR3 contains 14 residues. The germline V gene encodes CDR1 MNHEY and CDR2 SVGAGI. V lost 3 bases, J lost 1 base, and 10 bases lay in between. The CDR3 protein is CASSYAQGSYEQYF. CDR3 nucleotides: TGTGCCAGCAGTTATGCACAGGGATCCTACGAGCAGTACTTC.

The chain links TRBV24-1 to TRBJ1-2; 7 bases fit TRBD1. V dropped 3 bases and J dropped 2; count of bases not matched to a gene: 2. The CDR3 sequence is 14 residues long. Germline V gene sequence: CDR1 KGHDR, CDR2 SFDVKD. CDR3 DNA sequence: TGTGCCACCAGTGATCTACAGGGGAACTATGGCTACACCTTC. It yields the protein CATSDLQGNYGYTF.

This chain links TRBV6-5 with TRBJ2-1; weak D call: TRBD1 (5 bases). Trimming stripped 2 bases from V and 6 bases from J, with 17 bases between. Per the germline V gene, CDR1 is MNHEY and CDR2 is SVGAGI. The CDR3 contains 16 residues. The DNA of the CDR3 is TGTGCCAGCAGTTACGTTTTCATGGGGCAGTCCAATGAGCAGTTCTTC. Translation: CASSYVFMGQSNEQFF.

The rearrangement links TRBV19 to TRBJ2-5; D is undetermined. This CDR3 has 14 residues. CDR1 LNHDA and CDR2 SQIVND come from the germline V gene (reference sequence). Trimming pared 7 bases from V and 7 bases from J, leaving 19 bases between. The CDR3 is CASTPGPQVGTQYF. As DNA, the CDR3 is TGTGCCAGTACCCCAGGCCCGCAGGTGGGGACCCAGTACTTC.